These T cell receptor beta chains were read from a single sample in a study of a mutant IDH1 vaccine in newly diagnosed glioma. The method was immunoSEQ multiplex PCR; TCRdb's version includes in-frame clones alone and lacks a portion of them. The sample consists of 30,000 to 40,000 clones, roughly 92% of them appearing once. The sample consisted of PBMCs, taken from a glioma patient treated with radiotherapy, temozolomide or both. The receptors here all came from a man between 18 and 29 years old with glioma. CDR3s include the opening cysteine and the closing phenylalanine or tryptophan. D genes are given only for firm matches. Only part of the rows carry a size: once, few, many, or a class if the clone is expanded.

NA	TRBV29-1	TRBJ2-7	NA	TGCAGCGCCCGGGACGGAGATTACGAGCAGTACTTC	CSARDGDYEQYF
NA	TRBV7-9	TRBJ2-5	NA	TGTGCCAGCAGCCAATGGATGGGCCGGCAAGAGACCCAGTACTTC	CASSQWMGRQETQYF
NA	TRBV18	TRBJ2-5	TRBD2	TGTGCCAGCTCACCAACCCTAGCGGGATCCCAAGAGACCCAGTACTTC	CASSPTLAGSQETQYF
NA	TRBV10-2	TRBJ1-1	TRBD1	TGCGCCAGCAGCTGGACAGGTTTGAACACTGAAGCTTTCTTT	CASSWTGLNTEAFF
NA	TRBV28	TRBJ1-2	NA	TGTGCCAGGAAGCTAAACAGGTCGCTTAACTATGGCTACACCTTC	CARKLNRSLNYGYTF
NA	TRBV30	TRBJ1-6	NA	TGTGCCTGGATGGGGACGGTCAATAATTCACCCCTCCACTTT	CAWMGTVNNSPLHF
medium-sized	TRBV25-1	TRBJ2-3	NA	TGTGCCAGCAGTGACCATTCCAGCACAGATACGCAGTATTTT	CASSDHSSTDTQYF
once	TRBV7-9	TRBJ1-1	NA	TGTGCCAGCAGCTTAGGCCGACGGCAGAACACTGAAGCTTTCTTT	CASSLGRRQNTEAFF
NA	TRBV6-5	TRBJ1-3	TRBD1	TGTGCCAGCAGTTACCAGGGGGATTCTGGAAACACCATATATTTT	CASSYQGDSGNTIYF
NA	TRBV4-1	TRBJ1-3	TRBD1	TGCGCCAGCAGCCAGGGGGGACAGAGCTCTGGAAACACCATATATTTT	CASSQGGQSSGNTIYF
NA	TRBV7-2	TRBJ2-4	NA	TGTGCCAGCAGCTTAGACGGAAACATTCAGTACTTC	CASSLDGNIQYF
NA	TRBV2	TRBJ1-1	TRBD1	TGTGCCGGTTGGACAGGCGGGAGCACTGAAGCTTTCTTT	CAGWTGGSTEAFF
NA	TRBV30	TRBJ1-1	TRBD1	TGTGCCTGCCAAATGGGGACAGGGAACACTGAAGCTTTCTTT	CACQMGTGNTEAFF
NA	TRBV7-2	TRBJ2-7	NA	TGTGCCAGCAGCTTAGTAGGTAGCGCCCACCTCTACGAGCAGTACTTC	CASSLVGSAHLYEQYF
NA	TRBV27	TRBJ1-6	NA	TGTGCCAGCGGGCCTAATTCACCCCTCCACTTT	CASGPNSPLHF
NA	TRBV30	TRBJ1-1	TRBD1	TGTGCCTCGACCGCAGGGGGGCGAGGAAGGAACACTGAAGCTTTCTTT	CASTAGGRGRNTEAFF
NA	TRBV12-2	TRBJ2-6	NA	TGTGCAAGTCGCTTAGTATTAGGCGCAGCGGCGGGAGGGCCGTTTGGGGCCAACGTCCTGACTTTC	CASRLVLGAAAGGPFGANVLTF
NA	TRBV5-1	TRBJ2-5	NA	TGCGCCAGCAGCCTGCAAGAGACCCAGTACTTC	CASSLQETQYF
NA	TRBV19	TRBJ1-3	NA	TGTGCCAGCCAGCCCCTGGTCTCTGGAAACACCATATATTTT	CASQPLVSGNTIYF
NA	TRBV10-3	TRBJ1-4	TRBD1	TGTGCCATCGGACAGGGGGAGGGGGAAAAACTGTTTTTT	CAIGQGEGEKLFF
NA	TRBV11-1	TRBJ2-3	NA	TGTGCCAGCAGCACGGGGAACACAGATACGCAGTATTTT	CASSTGNTDTQYF
NA	TRBV14	TRBJ2-5	TRBD2	TGTGCCAGCAGCCAAGGGACTAGTCCTCGGGTCCAGTACTTC	CASSQGTSPRVQYF
NA	TRBV14	TRBJ2-5	NA	TGTGCCAGCAGCCAAGATTTCGGGTTTGGGGACGGGGAGACCCAGTACTTC	CASSQDFGFGDGETQYF
NA	TRBV9	TRBJ1-3	TRBD1	TGTGCCAGCAGCGCTAGAGGGGACAGCTCTGGAAACACCATATATTTT	CASSARGDSSGNTIYF
NA	TRBV19	TRBJ1-1	NA	TGTGCCAGTAGTCCAGGACAGACGAACACTGAAGCTTTCTTT	CASSPGQTNTEAFF
NA	TRBV27	TRBJ2-2	TRBD1	TGTGCCAGCAGGCAGGGGGTGGCCGGGGAGCTGTTTTTT	CASRQGVAGELFF
NA	TRBV4-3	TRBJ2-7	NA	TGCGCCAGCAGCCAAGATCCGACCGGGACCTCCTACGAGCAGTACTTC	CASSQDPTGTSYEQYF
NA	TRBV27	TRBJ1-1	NA	TGTGCCAGCAGCTTGTTTGAGGCGGGGAACACTGAAGCTTTCTTT	CASSLFEAGNTEAFF
NA	TRBV18	TRBJ2-3	NA	TGTGCCAGCTCACTGGACGGCACTAGCACAGATACGCAGTATTTT	CASSLDGTSTDTQYF
NA	TRBV19	TRBJ1-3	NA	TGTGCCAGTACGAGGAGGGCAGAGACGCGCGGAAACACCATATATTTT	CASTRRAETRGNTIYF
NA	TRBV7-6	TRBJ2-7	NA	TGTGCCAGCAGTTCGGGGCCAGATGCTACCTACGAGCAGTACTTC	CASSSGPDATYEQYF
NA	TRBV10-2	TRBJ2-7	TRBD2	TGCGCCACCCGACTAGCGGGAGGGCCTGCGAGCTCCTACGAGCAGTACTTC	CATRLAGGPASSYEQYF
NA	TRBV19	TRBJ2-4	TRBD1	TGTGCCAGTAGGGACCCGGGACAGGGCCAATCTTGGAACTTC	CASRDPGQGQSWNF
NA	TRBV27	TRBJ2-5	TRBD2	TGTGCCAGCAGGCGTGGACTAGCGGGAGTAGAGACCCAGTACTTC	CASRRGLAGVETQYF